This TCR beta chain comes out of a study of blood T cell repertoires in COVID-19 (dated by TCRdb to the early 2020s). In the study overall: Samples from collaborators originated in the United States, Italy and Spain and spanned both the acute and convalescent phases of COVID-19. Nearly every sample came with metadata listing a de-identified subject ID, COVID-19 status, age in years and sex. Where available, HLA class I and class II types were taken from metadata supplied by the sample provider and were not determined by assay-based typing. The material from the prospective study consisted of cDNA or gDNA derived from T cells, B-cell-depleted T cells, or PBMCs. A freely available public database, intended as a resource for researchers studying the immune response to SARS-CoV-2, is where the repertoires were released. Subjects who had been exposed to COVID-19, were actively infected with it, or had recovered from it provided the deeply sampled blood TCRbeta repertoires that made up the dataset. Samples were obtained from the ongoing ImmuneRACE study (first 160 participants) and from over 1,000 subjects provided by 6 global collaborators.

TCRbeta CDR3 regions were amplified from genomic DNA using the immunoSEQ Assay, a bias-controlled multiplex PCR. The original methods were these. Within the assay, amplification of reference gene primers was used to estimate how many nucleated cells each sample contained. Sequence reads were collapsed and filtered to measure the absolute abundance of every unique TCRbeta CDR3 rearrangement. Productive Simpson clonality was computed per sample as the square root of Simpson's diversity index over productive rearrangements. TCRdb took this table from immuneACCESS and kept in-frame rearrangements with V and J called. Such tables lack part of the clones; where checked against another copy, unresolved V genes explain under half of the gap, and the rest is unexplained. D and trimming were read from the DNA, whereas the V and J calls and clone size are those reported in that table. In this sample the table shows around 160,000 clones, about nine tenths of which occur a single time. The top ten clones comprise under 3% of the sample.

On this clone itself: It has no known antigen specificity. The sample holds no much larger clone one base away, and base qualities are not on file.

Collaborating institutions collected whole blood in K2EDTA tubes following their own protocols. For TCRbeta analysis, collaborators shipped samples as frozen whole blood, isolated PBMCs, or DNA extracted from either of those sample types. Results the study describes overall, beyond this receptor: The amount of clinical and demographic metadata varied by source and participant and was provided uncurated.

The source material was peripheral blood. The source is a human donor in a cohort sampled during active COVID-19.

Here is the DNA: TGTGCCAGTGGACTAGCGACTTCAGATACGCAGTATTTT. Its translation reads: CASGLATSDTQYF. Rearrangement joined TRBV10-3 to TRBJ2-3; 9 junctional bases match TRBD2. The germline V gene encodes CDR1 ENHRY and CDR2 SYGVKD. Trimming takes 10 bases off V and 4 bases off J; junction bases not matched to a gene: 6. The CDR3 measures 13 amino acids from cysteine to phenylalanine. Only CDR3 DNA remains: 39 bases, in frame from the first base.